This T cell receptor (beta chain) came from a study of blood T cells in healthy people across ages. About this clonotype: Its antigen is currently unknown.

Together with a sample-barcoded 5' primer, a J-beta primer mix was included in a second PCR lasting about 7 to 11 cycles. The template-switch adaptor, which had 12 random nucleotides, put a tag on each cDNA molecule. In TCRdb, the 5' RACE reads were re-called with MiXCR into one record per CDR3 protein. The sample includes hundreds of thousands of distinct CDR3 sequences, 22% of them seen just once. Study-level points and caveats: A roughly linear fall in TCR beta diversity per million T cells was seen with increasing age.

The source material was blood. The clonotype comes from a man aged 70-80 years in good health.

This CDR3 is CASSLGLAGVRQETQYF. DNA for the CDR3: TGTGCCAGCAGCTTAGGACTAGCGGGAGTAAGACAAGAGACCCAGTACTTC. The chain combines TRBV11-3 with TRBJ2-5; the match to TRBD2 covers 12 bases. Trimming removed 1 base from V and 2 bases from J; junction bases left unmatched: 5. The CDR3 covers 17 residues. Germline V gene data show CDR1 as SGHNT and CDR2 as YENEEA.